The next 8 T cell receptor beta chains were all read from a single sample in a study of blood T cells in healthy people across ages. The use of a sample-barcoded 5' primer and a J-beta primer mix characterized a second PCR of 7 to 11 cycles. One entry per CDR3 protein results from TCRdb running MiXCR on the 5' RACE reads. The sample holds 1.5 million to 1.9 million distinct CDR3 sequences, approximately 43% seen once. The source material was blood. These receptors were collected from a woman aged 18-35 years in good health.

Only a few counts were recorded for this clonotype. The chain couples TRBV20-1 to TRBJ2-7; no clear D gene. This CDR3 contains 12 residues. Germline V lookup: CDR1 DFQATT, CDR2 SNEGSKA (reference sequence). V lost 5 bases and J 3 bases, leaving 11 bases between the germline ends. The CDR3 DNA reads as TGCAGTGCTTGCCCCCCTAGCTACGAGCAGTACTTC. Residues: CSACPPSYEQYF.

V is TRBV3-1 and J is TRBJ2-3, with 7 nucleotides matching TRBD2. V trimming: 2 bases; J trimming: 2 bases; junction bases outside the gene matches: 7. Germline V CDR1 and CDR2: LGHDT, YNNKEL (reference sequence). The CDR3 has 16 residues. The CDR3 loop reads CASSQRASGFTDTQYF. The DNA of the CDR3 is TGTGCCAGCAGCCAACGGGCTAGCGGATTCACAGATACGCAGTATTTT.

Here the CDR3 reads CASSPGLVVGLYEQYF. In DNA form, the CDR3 reads TGTGCCAGCAGTCCCGGACTCGTCGTTGGTCTCTACGAGCAGTACTTC. This sequence joins TRBV27 and TRBJ2-7; the D gene is possibly TRBD2 (5 bases). Germline loops: CDR1 MNHEY, CDR2 SMNVEV (reference sequence). V lost 5 bases, J lost 3 bases, and 20 bases lay in between. This CDR3 is built from 16 residues.

This clonotype was observed a few times. The rearrangement links TRBV5-1 to TRBJ1-2; 7 nucleotides line up with TRBD1. Trimming took 4 bases from V and 6 from J; bases not matched to a gene: 6. The germline V gene has CDR1 SGHRS and CDR2 YFSETQ. This CDR3 has 13 residues. This CDR3 reads CASSQQGSNGYTF. The CDR3 bases are TGCGCCAGCAGCCAACAGGGGTCGAATGGCTACACCTTC.

Only a few counts were recorded for this clonotype. The V call is TRBV6-2 or TRBV6-3, the J call TRBJ1-5; 8 bases line up with TRBD1. The V and J ends lost 8 bases and 4 bases, in that order; junction bases with no gene match: 16. The CDR3 contains 17 residues. Germline values: CDR1 MNHEY, CDR2 SVGEGT. The CDR3 DNA reads as TGTGCCAGCTGGGCTTCGACAGGGGCCCTAGTGAATCAGCCCCAGCATTTT. Residues: CASWASTGALVNQPQHF.

The V gene is TRBV12-3 or TRBV12-4, the J gene TRBJ2-1; no clear D. The J call may not be correct, given that the DNA end is closer to TRBJ2-7. The CDR3 runs to 12 residues. The CDR3 sequence: CATRYGINEQYF. CDR3 in DNA: TGTGCCACCCGTTACGGTATCAATGAGCAGTACTTC.

V is TRBV7-2 and J is TRBJ2-3; TRBD2 matches at 11 bases. The CDR3 loop spans 14 amino acids. Per germline, CDR1 SGHTA and CDR2 FQGNSA. V gave up 7 bases and J gave up 3 bases; unmatched junction bases: 3. The DNA for the CDR3 is TGTGCCAGCATACTAGCGGGGGTTACAGATACGCAGTATTTT. Translated: CASILAGVTDTQYF.

This clonotype was seen a handful of times. The chain is built from TRBV6-2 or TRBV6-3 and TRBJ2-7; TRBD2 matches 9 bases. The CDR3 has 14 amino acids. Germline V lookup: CDR1 MNHEY, CDR2 SVGEGT. V dropped 7 bases and J dropped 4; count of bases not matched to a gene: 8. This CDR3 reads CASTLSGGRYEQYF. The CDR3 region has the DNA TGTGCCAGCACCTTAAGCGGGGGGCGGTACGAGCAGTACTTC.